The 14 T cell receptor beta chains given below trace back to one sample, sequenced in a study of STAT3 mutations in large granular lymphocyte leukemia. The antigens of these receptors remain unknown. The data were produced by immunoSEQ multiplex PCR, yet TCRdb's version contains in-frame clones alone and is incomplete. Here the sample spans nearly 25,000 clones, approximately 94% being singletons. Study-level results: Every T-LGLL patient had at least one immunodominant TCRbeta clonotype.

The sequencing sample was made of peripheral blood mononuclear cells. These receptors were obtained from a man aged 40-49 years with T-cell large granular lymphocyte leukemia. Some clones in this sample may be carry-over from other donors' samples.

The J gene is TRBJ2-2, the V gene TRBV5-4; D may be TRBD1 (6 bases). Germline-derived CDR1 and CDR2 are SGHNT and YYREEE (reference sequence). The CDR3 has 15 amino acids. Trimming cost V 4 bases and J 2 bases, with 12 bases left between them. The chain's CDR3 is CASSRGHGNTGELFF. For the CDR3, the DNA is TGTGCCAGCAGCCGGGGACACGGAAACACCGGGGAGCTGTTTTTT.

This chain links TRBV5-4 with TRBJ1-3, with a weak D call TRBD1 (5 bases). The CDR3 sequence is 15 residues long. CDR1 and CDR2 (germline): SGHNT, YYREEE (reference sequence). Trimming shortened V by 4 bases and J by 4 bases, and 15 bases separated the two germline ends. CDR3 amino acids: CASSRNGGAGNTIYF. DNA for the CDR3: TGTGCCAGCAGCCGGAATGGAGGGGCGGGAAACACCATATATTTT.

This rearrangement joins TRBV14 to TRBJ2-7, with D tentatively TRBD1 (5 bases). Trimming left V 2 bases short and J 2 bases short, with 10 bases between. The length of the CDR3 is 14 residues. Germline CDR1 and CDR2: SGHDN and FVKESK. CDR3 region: CASSQRTPPYEQYF. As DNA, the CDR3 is TGTGCCAGCAGCCAAAGGACACCGCCCTACGAGCAGTACTTC.

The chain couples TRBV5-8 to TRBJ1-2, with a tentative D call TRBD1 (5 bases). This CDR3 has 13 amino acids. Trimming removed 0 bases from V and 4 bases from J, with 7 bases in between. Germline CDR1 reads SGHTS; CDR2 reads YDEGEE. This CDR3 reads CASSLGGGYGYTF. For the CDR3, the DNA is TGTGCCAGCAGCTTGGGCGGGGGCTATGGCTACACCTTC.

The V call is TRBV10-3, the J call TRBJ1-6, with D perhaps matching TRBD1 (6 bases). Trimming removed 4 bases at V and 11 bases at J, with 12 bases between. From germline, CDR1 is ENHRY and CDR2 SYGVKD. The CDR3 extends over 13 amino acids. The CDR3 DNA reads TGTGCCATCAGTGTGGGCCCAGGGGCACCCCTCCACTTT. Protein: CAISVGPGAPLHF.

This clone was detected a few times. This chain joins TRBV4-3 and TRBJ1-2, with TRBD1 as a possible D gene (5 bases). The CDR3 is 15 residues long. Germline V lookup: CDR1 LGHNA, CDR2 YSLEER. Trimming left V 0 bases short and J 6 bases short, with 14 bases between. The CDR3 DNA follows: TGCGCCAGCAGCCAAGATTCCCCAGGGTATAATGGCTACACCTTC. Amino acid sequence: CASSQDSPGYNGYTF.

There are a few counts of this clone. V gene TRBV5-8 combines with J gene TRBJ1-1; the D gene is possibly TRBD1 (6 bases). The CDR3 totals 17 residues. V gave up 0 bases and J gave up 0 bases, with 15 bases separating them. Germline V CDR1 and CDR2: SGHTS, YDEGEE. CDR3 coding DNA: TGTGCCAGCAGCTTGGCTGGACAGTACAACATGAACACTGAAGCTTTCTTT. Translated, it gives CASSLAGQYNMNTEAFF.

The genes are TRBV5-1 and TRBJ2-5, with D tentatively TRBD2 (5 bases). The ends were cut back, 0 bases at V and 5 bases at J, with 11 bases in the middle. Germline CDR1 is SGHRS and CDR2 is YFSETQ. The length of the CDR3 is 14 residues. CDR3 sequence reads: CASSLAGGRETQYF. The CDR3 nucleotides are TGCGCCAGCAGCTTGGCCGGAGGCCGGGAGACCCAGTACTTC.

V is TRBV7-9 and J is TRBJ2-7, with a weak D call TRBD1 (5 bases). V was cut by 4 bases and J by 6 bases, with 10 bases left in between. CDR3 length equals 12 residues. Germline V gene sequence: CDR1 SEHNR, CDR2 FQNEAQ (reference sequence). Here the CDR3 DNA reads TGTGCCAGCAGCTCCGACAGCCCCGAGCAGTACTTC. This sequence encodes CASSSDSPEQYF. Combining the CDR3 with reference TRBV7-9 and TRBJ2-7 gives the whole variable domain DTGVSQNPRHKITKRGQNVTFRCDPISEHNRLYWYRQTLGQGPEFLTYFQNEAQLEKSRLLSDRFSAERPKGSFSTLEIQRTEQGDSAMYLCASSSDSPEQYFGPGTRLTVT.

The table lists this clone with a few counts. CDR3 protein: CASSPGHKNSPLHF. The CDR3 region has the DNA TGTGCCAGCAGCCCTGGACACAAAAATTCACCCCTCCACTTT. This chain uses TRBV4-2 with TRBJ1-6; D possibly corresponds to TRBD1 (5 bases). Germline V gene sequence: CDR1 LGHNA, CDR2 YNFKEQ. V was cut by 4 bases and J by 7 bases, with 11 bases left in between. The CDR3 consists of 14 residues.

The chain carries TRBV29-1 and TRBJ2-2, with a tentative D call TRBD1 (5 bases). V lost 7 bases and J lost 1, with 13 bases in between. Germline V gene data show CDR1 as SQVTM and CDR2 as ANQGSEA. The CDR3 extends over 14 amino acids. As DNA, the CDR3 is TGCAGCGCCCACGGGCAGGGGAACACCGGGGAGCTGTTTTTT. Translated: CSAHGQGNTGELFF.

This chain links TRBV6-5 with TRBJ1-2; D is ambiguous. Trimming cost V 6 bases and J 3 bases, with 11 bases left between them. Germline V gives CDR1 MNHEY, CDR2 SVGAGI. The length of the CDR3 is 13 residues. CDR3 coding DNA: TGTGCCAGCAGGCCCGGCCACTACTATGGCTACACCTTC. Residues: CASRPGHYYGYTF.

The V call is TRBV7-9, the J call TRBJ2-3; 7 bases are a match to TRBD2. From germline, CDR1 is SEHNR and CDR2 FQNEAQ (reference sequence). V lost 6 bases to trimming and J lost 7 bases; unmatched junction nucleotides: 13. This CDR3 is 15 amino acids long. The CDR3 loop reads CASRGGMADENTQYF. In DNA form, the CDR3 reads TGTGCCAGCAGGGGGGGGATGGCCGACGAGAATACGCAGTATTTT.

In DNA, the CDR3 is TGCGCCAGCAGCTTACTAGCGGGGGGTGCAGATACGCAGTATTTT. This codes for CASSLLAGGADTQYF. This sequence joins TRBV5-1 and TRBJ2-3; 12 bases map to TRBD2. Germline values: CDR1 SGHRS, CDR2 YFSETQ. The CDR3 loop spans 15 amino acids. V lost 2 bases and J lost 4; bases outside the gene matches: 2.